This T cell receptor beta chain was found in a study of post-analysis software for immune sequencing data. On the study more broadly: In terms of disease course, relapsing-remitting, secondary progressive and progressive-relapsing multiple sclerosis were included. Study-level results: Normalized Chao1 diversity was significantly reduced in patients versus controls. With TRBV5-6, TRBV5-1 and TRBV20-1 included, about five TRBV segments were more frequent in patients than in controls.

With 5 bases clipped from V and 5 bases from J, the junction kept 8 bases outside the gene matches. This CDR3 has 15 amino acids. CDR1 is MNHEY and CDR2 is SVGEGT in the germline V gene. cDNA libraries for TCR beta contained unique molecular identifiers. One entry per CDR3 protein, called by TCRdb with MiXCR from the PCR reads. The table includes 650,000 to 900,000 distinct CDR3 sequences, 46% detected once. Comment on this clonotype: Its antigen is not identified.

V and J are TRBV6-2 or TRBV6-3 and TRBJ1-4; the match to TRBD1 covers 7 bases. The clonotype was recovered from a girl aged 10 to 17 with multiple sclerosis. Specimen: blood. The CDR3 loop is CASSTTGQRNEKLFF. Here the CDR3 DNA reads TGTGCCAGCAGTACGACGGGACAGAGAAATGAAAAACTGTTTTTT.